The TCR beta chain described here comes from a study of spatial heterogeneity in lung cancer. At the level of the study: More than 9.5 raw reads, on average, carried each unique TCR and UMI combination. Overall study results and limits: Follow-up blood showed ubiquitous expanded tumor TCRs less than blood at resection did.

At least ten counts were recorded for this clonotype. What it binds is not known. Each molecule of TCR cDNA was tagged with one unique molecular identifier. TCRdb reprocessed the 5' RACE reads via MiXCR and lists one record per CDR3 protein. The sample has about 95,000 distinct CDR3 sequences; around 10% are singletons. Noted time point: sample taken at primary tumor resection. From tumor, nontumor lung or frozen PBMC, whole RNA was taken unsorted for sequencing. Donors were over 70 untreated early-stage non-small cell lung cancer patients. This CDR3 has 13 residues. CDR1 is MGHRA and CDR2 is YSYEKL in the germline V gene. The V gene lost 4 bases and the J gene lost 6 bases, with 10 bases spanning the gap.

The clonotype comes from a male donor with early-stage non-small cell lung cancer. The input for sequencing was PBMCs, taken at surgery. The chain is built from TRBV4-1 and TRBJ2-1; weak D call: TRBD1 (6 bases). CDR3 in DNA: TGCGCCAGCAGCCGCATACAGGGCAATGAGCAGTTCTTC. Translating gives CASSRIQGNEQFF.